This T cell receptor beta chain was sequenced during a study of beta chain features in type 1 diabetes. General study results and limits: Type 1 diabetes patients had fewer VDJ junction insertions and more deletions.

Comments on this clone: The antigen remains undetermined.

Expressed TCRB transcripts were sequenced, since all the RNA that had been isolated was reverse transcribed. Assay: immunoSEQ multiplex PCR; the TCRdb copy retains only in-frame clones and omits some. The sample has about 900,000 clones; roughly a sixth are singletons. Sequenced input: naive CD4+ T cells from blood. This sequence was found in a woman between 18 and 29 years old in good health.

CDR3 loop: CARLFSAPNTGELFF. The CDR3 nucleotides read TGTGCCAGACTCTTTTCGGCCCCGAACACCGGGGAGCTGTTTTTT. The gene calls are TRBV19 and TRBJ2-2, with D uncertain. The germline V and J ends were trimmed by 9 bases and 0 bases, with 14 bases remaining between them. CDR3 length equals 15 residues. Germline-derived CDR1 and CDR2 are LNHDA and SQIVND (reference sequence).